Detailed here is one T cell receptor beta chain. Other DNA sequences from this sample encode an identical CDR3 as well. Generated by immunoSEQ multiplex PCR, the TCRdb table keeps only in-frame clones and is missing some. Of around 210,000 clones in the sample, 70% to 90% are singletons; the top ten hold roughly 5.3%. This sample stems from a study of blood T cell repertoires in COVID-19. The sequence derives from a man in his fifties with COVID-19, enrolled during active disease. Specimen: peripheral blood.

As DNA, the CDR3 is TGTGCCAGCAGCTTAGCGTGGAGTGGGGGGGGATCTTACAATGAGCAGTTCTTC. This gives the protein CASSLAWSGGGSYNEQFF. The chain has TRBV7-2 and TRBJ2-1; TRBD2 matches at 7 bases. V lost 0 bases to trimming and J lost 4 bases; unmatched junction nucleotides: 12. The CDR3 sequence is 18 residues long. Germline CDR1 SGHTA, CDR2 FQGNSA.